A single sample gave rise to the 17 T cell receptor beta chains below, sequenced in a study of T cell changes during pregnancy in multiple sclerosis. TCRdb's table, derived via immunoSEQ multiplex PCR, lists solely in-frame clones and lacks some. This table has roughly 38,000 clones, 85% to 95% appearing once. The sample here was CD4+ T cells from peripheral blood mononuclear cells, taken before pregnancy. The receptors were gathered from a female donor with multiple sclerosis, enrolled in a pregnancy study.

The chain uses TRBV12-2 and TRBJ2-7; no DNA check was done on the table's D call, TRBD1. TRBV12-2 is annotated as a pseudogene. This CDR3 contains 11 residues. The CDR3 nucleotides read TGTGCAAGTCATTCAGGGCACGAGCAGTACTTC. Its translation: CASHSGHEQYF.

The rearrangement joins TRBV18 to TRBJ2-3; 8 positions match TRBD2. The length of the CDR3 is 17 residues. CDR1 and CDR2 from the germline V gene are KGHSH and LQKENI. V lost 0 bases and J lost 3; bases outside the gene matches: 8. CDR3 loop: CASSPPVGGGRTDTQYF. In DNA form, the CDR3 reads TGTGCCAGCTCACCACCCGTCGGAGGCGGGAGGACAGATACGCAGTATTTT.

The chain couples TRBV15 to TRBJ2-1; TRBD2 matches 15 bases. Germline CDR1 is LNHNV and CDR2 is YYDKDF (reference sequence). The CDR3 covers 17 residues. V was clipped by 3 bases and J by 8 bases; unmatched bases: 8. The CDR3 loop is CATSRPGLAGGFYEQFF. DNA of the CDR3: TGTGCCACCAGCAGGCCGGGACTAGCGGGAGGTTTCTATGAGCAGTTCTTC.

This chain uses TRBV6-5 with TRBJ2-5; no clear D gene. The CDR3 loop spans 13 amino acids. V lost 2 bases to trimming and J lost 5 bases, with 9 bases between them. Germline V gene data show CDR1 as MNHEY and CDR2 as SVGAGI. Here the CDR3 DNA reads TGTGCCAGCAGTTACGGCGCGGAGGAGACCCAGTACTTC. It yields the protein CASSYGAEETQYF.

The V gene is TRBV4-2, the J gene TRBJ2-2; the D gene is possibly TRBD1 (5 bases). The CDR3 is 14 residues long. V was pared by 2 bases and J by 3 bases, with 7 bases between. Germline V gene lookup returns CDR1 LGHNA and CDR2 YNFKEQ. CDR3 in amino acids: CASSQQGDTGELFF. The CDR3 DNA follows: TGTGCCAGCAGCCAACAGGGTGACACCGGGGAGCTGTTTTTT.

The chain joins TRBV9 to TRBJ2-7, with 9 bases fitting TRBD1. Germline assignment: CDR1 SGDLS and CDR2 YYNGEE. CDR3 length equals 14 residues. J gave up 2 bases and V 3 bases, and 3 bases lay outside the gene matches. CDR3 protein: CASSEGDRAYEQYF. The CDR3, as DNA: TGTGCCAGCAGCGAGGGGGACAGGGCCTACGAGCAGTACTTC.

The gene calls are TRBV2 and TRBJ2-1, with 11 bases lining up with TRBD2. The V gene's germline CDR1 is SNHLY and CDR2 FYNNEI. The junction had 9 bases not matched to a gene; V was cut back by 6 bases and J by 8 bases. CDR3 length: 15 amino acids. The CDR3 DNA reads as TGTGCCAGCAGCCCGGGGCTAGCGGGAGGCCATGAGCAGTTCTTC. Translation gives CASSPGLAGGHEQFF.

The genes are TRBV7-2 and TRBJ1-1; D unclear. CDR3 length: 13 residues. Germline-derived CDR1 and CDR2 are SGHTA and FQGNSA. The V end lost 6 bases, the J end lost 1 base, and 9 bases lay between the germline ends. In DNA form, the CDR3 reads TGTGCCAGCAGACCCACAAGGAACACTGAAGCTTTCTTT. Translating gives CASRPTRNTEAFF.

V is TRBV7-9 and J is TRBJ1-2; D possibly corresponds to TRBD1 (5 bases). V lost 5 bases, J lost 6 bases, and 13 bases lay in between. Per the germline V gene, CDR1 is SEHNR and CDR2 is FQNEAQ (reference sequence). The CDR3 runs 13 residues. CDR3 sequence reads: CASSRRDVDGYTF. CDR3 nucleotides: TGTGCCAGCAGCCGCAGGGATGTCGATGGCTACACCTTC.

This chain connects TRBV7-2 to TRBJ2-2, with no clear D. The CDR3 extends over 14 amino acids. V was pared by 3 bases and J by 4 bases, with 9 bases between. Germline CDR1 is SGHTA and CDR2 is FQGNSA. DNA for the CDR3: TGTGCCAGCAGCTTCCAAAGGAGCACCGGGGAGCTGTTTTTT. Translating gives CASSFQRSTGELFF.

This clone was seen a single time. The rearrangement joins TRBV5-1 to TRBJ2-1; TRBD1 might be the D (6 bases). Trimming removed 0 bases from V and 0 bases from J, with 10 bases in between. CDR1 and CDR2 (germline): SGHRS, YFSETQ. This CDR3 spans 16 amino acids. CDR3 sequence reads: CASSLEQGSSYNEQFF. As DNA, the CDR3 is TGCGCCAGCAGCTTGGAACAGGGAAGCTCCTACAATGAGCAGTTCTTC.

CDR3 sequence reads: CASSFRTGNNQPQHF. CDR3 nucleotide sequence: TGTGCCAGCAGCTTTCGGACAGGGAACAATCAGCCCCAGCATTTT. The chain joins TRBV7-2 to TRBJ1-5; 8 bases line up with TRBD1. CDR1 is SGHTA, CDR2 FQGNSA, per germline. The CDR3 has 15 residues. The ends lost 3 bases at V and 3 bases at J; junction bases unmatched: 4.

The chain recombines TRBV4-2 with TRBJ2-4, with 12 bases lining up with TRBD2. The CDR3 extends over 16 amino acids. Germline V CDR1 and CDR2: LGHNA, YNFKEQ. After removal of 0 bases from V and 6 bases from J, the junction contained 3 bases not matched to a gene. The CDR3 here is CASSQDRGLAGNIQYF. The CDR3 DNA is TGTGCCAGCAGCCAAGATAGGGGACTAGCGGGAAACATTCAGTACTTC.

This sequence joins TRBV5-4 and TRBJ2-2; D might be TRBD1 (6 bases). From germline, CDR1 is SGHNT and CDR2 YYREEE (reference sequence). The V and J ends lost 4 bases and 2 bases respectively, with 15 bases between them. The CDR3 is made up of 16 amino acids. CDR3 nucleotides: TGTGCCAGCAGCCCTAGGACAGTGACAAACACCGGGGAGCTGTTTTTT. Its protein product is CASSPRTVTNTGELFF.

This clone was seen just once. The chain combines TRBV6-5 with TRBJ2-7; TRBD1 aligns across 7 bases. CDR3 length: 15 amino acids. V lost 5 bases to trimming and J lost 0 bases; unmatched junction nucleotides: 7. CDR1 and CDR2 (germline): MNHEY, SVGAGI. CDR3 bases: TGTGCCAGCAGTCTGTACAGGGGTTCCTCCTACGAGCAGTACTTC. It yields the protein CASSLYRGSSYEQYF.

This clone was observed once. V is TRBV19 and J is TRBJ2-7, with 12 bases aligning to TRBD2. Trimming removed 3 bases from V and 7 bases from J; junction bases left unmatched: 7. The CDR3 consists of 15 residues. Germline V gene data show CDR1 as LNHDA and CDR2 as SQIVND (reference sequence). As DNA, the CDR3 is TGTGCCAGTAGTATCTCTAGCGGGAGGGCTCAAGAGCAGTACTTC. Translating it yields CASSISSGRAQEQYF.

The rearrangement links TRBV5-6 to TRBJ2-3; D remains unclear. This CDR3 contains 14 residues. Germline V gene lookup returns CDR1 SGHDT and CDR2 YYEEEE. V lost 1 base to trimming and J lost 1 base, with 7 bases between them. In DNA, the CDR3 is TGTGCCAGCAGCTTGAGAGTTGGCACAGATACGCAGTATTTT. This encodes CASSLRVGTDTQYF.